This T cell receptor (beta chain) appears in the sequencing data of a study of monozygotic twins with cystic fibrosis. The assay was immunoSEQ multiplex PCR, and TCRdb's table has in-frame clones only and misses some. The sample lists about 26,000 clones; about 96% were seen once. CDR3 length: 13 residues. Trimming took 3 bases from V and 3 from J, leaving 6 bases between them. CDR1 is WNHNN, CDR2 SYGVQD, per germline (reference sequence). This chain links TRBV10-1 with TRBJ1-5; D remains unclear. Input material: blood. The origin of this receptor is a girl aged 2 to 10 with cystic fibrosis. The CDR3: CASSDNLNQPQHF. CDR3 DNA: TGCGCCAGCAGTGATAACCTCAATCAGCCCCAGCATTTT.